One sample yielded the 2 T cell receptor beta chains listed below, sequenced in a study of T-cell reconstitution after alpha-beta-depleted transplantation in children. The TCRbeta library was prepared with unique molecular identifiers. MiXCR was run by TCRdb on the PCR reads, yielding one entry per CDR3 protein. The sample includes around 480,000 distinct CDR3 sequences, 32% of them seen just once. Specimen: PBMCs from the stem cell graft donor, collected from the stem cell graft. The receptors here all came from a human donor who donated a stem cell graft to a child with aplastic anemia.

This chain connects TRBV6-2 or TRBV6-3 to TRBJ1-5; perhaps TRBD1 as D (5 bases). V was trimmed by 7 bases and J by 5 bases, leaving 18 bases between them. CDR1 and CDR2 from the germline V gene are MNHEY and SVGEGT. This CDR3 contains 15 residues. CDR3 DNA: TGTGCCAGCACGACGGGGCGTTTATGGTATCAGCCCCAGCATTTT. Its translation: CASTTGRLWYQPQHF.

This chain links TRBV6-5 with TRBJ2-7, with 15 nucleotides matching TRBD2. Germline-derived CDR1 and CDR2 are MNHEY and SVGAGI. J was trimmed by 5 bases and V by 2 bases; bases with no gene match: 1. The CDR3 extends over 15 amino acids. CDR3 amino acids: CASSYRTSGRDEQYF. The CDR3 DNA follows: TGTGCCAGCAGTTACCGGACTAGCGGGAGGGACGAGCAGTACTTC.